These 27 T cell receptor beta chains originate from one sample sequenced in a study of cytomegalovirus exposure and HLA in healthy donors. The PCR used 60 Vbeta and 13 Jbeta primers. Sequencing was performed with immunoSEQ multiplex PCR; in TCRdb, only in-frame clones are kept and a portion is missing. The data include around 80,000 clones; the top ten clones carry around 5%. Sequencing was carried out using PBMCs. The receptors here all came from a man in his forties in good health and CMV-seronegative.

The V and J genes are TRBV6-4 and TRBJ2-3; 9 bases fit TRBD1. CDR1 and CDR2 (germline): MRHNA, SNTAGT. The ends lost 4 bases at V and 0 bases at J; junction bases unmatched: 5. This CDR3 has 16 amino acids. CDR3 region: CASSGPTGGSTDTQYF. The CDR3 DNA sequence: TGTGCCAGCAGTGGGCCGACAGGGGGTAGCACAGATACGCAGTATTTT.

The V gene is TRBV19, the J gene TRBJ1-2; D is unclear. In germline, CDR1 is LNHDA, CDR2 SQIVND (reference sequence). The CDR3 sequence is 12 residues long. The V gene lost 1 base and the J gene lost 8 bases, with 8 bases spanning the gap. The CDR3 nucleotides read TGTGCCAGTAGTATAGGCGAGGTGGGCTACACCTTC. Translated, it gives CASSIGEVGYTF.

The chain is built from TRBV5-1 and TRBJ1-5, with D perhaps matching TRBD1 (6 bases). Per the germline V gene, CDR1 is SGHRS and CDR2 is YFSETQ. Trimming stripped 0 bases from V and 5 bases from J, with 6 bases between. This CDR3 is built from 13 residues. In DNA, the CDR3 is TGCGCCAGCAGCTTGGGACAGGATCAGCCCCAGCATTTT. Translated, it gives CASSLGQDQPQHF.

The chain joins TRBV15 to TRBJ1-1; the D is unclear. The CDR3 consists of 13 residues. Germline-derived CDR1 and CDR2 are LNHNV and YYDKDF (reference sequence). Trimming removed 0 bases at V and 8 bases at J, with 10 bases between. The CDR3 loop is CATSRDPREEAFF. CDR3 nucleotides: TGTGCCACCAGCAGAGATCCGAGAGAAGAAGCTTTCTTT.

CDR3 in DNA: TGTGCCAGCAGTTTAATAGCTAGCGGGAGGTTACCCTACGAGCAGTACTTC. Its protein product is CASSLIASGRLPYEQYF. V usage is TRBV28 and J usage is TRBJ2-5; 11 bases line up with TRBD2. TRBJ2-7 matches the DNA end more closely, so the J call is doubtful. The CDR3 has 17 residues. CDR1 and CDR2 (germline): MDHEN, SYDVKM.

The chain recombines TRBV5-4 with TRBJ2-7; 7 nucleotides agree with TRBD2. V trimming: 0 bases; J trimming: 1 base; junction bases outside the gene matches: 7. The CDR3 has 16 amino acids. Per the germline V gene, CDR1 is SGHNT and CDR2 is YYREEE (reference sequence). CDR3 DNA: TGTGCCAGCAGCTTGGGCCTAGCGGTGAATTCCTACGAGCAGTACTTC. As protein: CASSLGLAVNSYEQYF.

This chain uses TRBV9 with TRBJ2-2; 9 nucleotides match TRBD1. Trimming took 1 base from V and 7 from J; bases not matched to a gene: 8. The CDR3 extends over 16 amino acids. Germline CDR1 SGDLS, CDR2 YYNGEE. CDR3 in DNA: TGTGCCAGCAGCGTATCAGTGACAGGGGGGGGCGGGGAGCTGTTTTTT. This encodes CASSVSVTGGGGELFF. The full variable domain, with the rest looked up from reference TRBV9 and TRBJ2-2, is DSGVTQTPKHLITATGQRVTLRCSPRSGDLSVYWYQQSLDQGLQFLIQYYNGEERAKGNILERFSAQQFPDLHSELNLSSLELGDSALYFCASSVSVTGGGGELFFGEGSRLTVL.

This chain connects TRBV11-3 to TRBJ2-7, with D perhaps matching TRBD2 (6 bases). The germline gives CDR1 SGHNT, CDR2 YENEEA. CDR3 length: 13 amino acids. V lost 4 bases, J lost 7 bases, and 14 bases lay in between. CDR3 bases: TGTGCCAGCAGCTCCTACGACCGGGGGGAGCAGTACTTC. Protein sequence: CASSSYDRGEQYF.

This chain links TRBV6-5 with TRBJ1-1; TRBD1 might be the D (5 bases). The CDR3 contains 13 residues. Between the trimmed V and J ends, which lost 8 bases and 0 bases, there was a span of 10 bases. CDR1 and CDR2 (germline): MNHEY, SVGAGI. CDR3 amino acids: CASGGIMNTEAFF. CDR3 DNA: TGTGCCAGCGGGGGGATCATGAACACTGAAGCTTTCTTT.

The chain joins TRBV11-2 to TRBJ1-2; the D is unclear. The V and J ends lost 5 bases and 2 bases respectively, with 9 bases between them. Germline CDR1 and CDR2: SGHAT and FQNNGV. The CDR3 has 13 amino acids. Here the CDR3 DNA reads TGTGCCAGCAGCGCATCTGGCAACTATGGCTACACCTTC. This codes for CASSASGNYGYTF.

V gene TRBV30 combines with J gene TRBJ2-7; 7 bases map to TRBD2. This CDR3 has 13 residues. Per the germline V gene, CDR1 is GTSNPN and CDR2 is SVGIG (reference sequence). The junction had 9 bases not matched to a gene; V was cut back by 4 bases and J by 6 bases. The CDR3 DNA sequence: TGTGCCTGGACCGGACTAGTTGAGGGCGAGCAGTACTTC. It encodes CAWTGLVEGEQYF.

V is TRBV4-3 and J is TRBJ2-7; D possibly corresponds to TRBD2 (5 bases). The CDR3 runs 16 residues. V lost 0 bases, J lost 7 bases, and 19 bases lay in between. CDR1 is LGHNA, CDR2 YSLEER, per germline. CDR3 amino acids: CASSQDVRGNYEEQYF. The CDR3 DNA is TGCGCCAGCAGCCAAGATGTTCGGGGAAATTACGAAGAGCAGTACTTC.

The chain uses TRBV30 and TRBJ2-7; 7 nucleotides align to TRBD2. J was trimmed by 2 bases and V by 0 bases; bases with no gene match: 7. Germline V gene lookup returns CDR1 GTSNPN and CDR2 SVGIG (reference sequence). The length of the CDR3 is 15 residues. CDR3 bases: TGTGCCTGGAGTGTACCCCGACTAGCAGCCTACGAGCAGTACTTC. Translation gives CAWSVPRLAAYEQYF. The whole variable domain, remainder taken from reference TRBV30 and TRBJ2-7, is SQTIHQWPATLVQPVGSPLSLECTVEGTSNPNLYWYRQAAGRGLQLLFYSVGIGQISSEVPQNLSASRPQDRQFILSSKKLLLSDSGFYLCAWSVPRLAAYEQYFGPGTRLTVT.

Concerning this clone: Compared with germline, one end of the junction differs, possibly owing to a read error. V is TRBV30 and J is TRBJ2-2, with 8 bases aligning to TRBD2. The CDR3 has 15 residues. Per germline, CDR1 GTSNPN and CDR2 SVGIG (reference sequence). CDR3 region: CAWSARGGATRELFF. In nucleotides, the CDR3 is TGTGCCTGGAGTGCCCGGGGGGGGGCCACCCGGGAGCTGTTTTTT. The variable domain in full, with the rest retrieved from reference TRBV30 and TRBJ2-2, is SQTIHQWPATLVQPVGSPLSLECTVEGTSNPNLYWYRQAAGRGLQLLFYSVGIGQISSEVPQNLSASRPQDRQFILSSKKLLLSDSGFYLCAWSARGGATRELFFGEGSRLTVL.

This sequence joins TRBV30 and TRBJ1-1; D is possibly TRBD1 (5 bases). Germline loops: CDR1 GTSNPN, CDR2 SVGIG (reference sequence). Trimming cost V 5 bases and J 0 bases, with 10 bases left between them. The CDR3 has 13 residues. This chain's CDR3 is CAWVGHVNTEAFF. For the CDR3, the DNA is TGTGCCTGGGTAGGACACGTGAACACTGAAGCTTTCTTT.

This chain uses TRBV28 with TRBJ1-2; D ambiguous. V was clipped by 3 bases and J by 5 bases, with 13 bases between them. The CDR3 runs 14 residues. Germline V lookup: CDR1 MDHEN, CDR2 SYDVKM. For the CDR3, the DNA is TGTGCCAGCAGTTTTGTACCGAGCCTGTATGGCTACACCTTC. Its protein is CASSFVPSLYGYTF.

The rearrangement links TRBV30 to TRBJ1-1; TRBD1 might be the D (5 bases). Trimming pared 3 bases from V and 1 base from J, leaving 9 bases between. CDR1 and CDR2 (germline): GTSNPN, SVGIG (reference sequence). The CDR3 contains 13 residues. CDR3 nucleotides: TGTGCCTGGAGAGAACAGGAGAACACTGAAGCTTTCTTT. It translates to CAWREQENTEAFF.

CDR3 coding DNA: TGTGCCAGCAGTTACGGGGACAGGGCCAATGAGCAGTTCTTC. This translates into CASSYGDRANEQFF. The chain combines TRBV6-5 with TRBJ2-1; 9 nucleotides line up with TRBD1. The V gene end was trimmed by 2 bases and the J gene end by 6 bases; junction bases not matched to a gene: 2. CDR3 size: 14 residues. CDR1 MNHEY and CDR2 SVGAGI come from the germline V gene.

Note on this clone: Germline and junction disagree at one end, which may indicate a read error. The rearrangement joins TRBV7-2 to TRBJ1-2; D is uncertain. Germline V gene sequence: CDR1 SGHTA, CDR2 FQGNSA. This CDR3 has 13 amino acids. The CDR3 bases are TGTGCCAGCAGCCTAGCAGGAGACGATGGCTACACCTTC. Translated: CASSLAGDDGYTF.

The chain recombines TRBV6-1 with TRBJ1-5, with D possibly TRBD1 on 5 matching bases. There are 14 residues in the CDR3. Trimming left V 6 bases short and J 3 bases short, with 12 bases between. In germline, CDR1 is MNHNS, CDR2 SASEGT. The CDR3 DNA sequence: TGTGCCAGCAGGAGCCCACAGGTCAATCAGCCCCAGCATTTT. It encodes CASRSPQVNQPQHF.

The V gene is TRBV7-2, the J gene TRBJ1-3; maybe TRBD1 (6 bases). CDR1 is SGHTA and CDR2 is FQGNSA in the germline V gene. The CDR3 runs 14 residues. Trimming took 5 bases from V and 8 from J, leaving 16 bases between them. The CDR3, as DNA: TGTGCCAGCAGCACGGGACAACTGATTGACACCATATATTTT. Translating gives CASSTGQLIDTIYF. Full variable domain (outside the CDR3, taken from reference TRBV7-2 and TRBJ1-3): GAGVSQSPSNKVTEKGKDVELRCDPISGHTALYWYRQSLGQGLEFLIYFQGNSAPDKSGLPSDRFSAERTGGSVSTLTIQRTQQEDSAVYLCASSTGQLIDTIYFGEGSWLTVV.

The V gene is TRBV13, the J gene TRBJ2-5; D is unresolved. With the DNA end fitting TRBJ2-7 better, the J assignment may be wrong. Per germline, CDR1 PRHDT and CDR2 FYEKMQ (reference sequence). The CDR3 has 13 residues. CDR3 sequence reads: CASSLPDTYEQYF. CDR3 in DNA: TGTGCCAGCAGCTTACCAGACACCTACGAGCAGTACTTC.

The chain carries TRBV21-1 and TRBJ2-7; the table's TRBD1 call for D was not verified on the DNA. TRBV21-1 constitutes a pseudogene. The CDR3 length is 16 residues. This chain's CDR3 is CASSKGATGNMYEQYF. The CDR3 DNA reads TGTGCCAGCAGCAAAGGGGCGACAGGGAATATGTACGAGCAGTACTTC.

The chain employs TRBV5-1 and TRBJ2-5; 10 nucleotides align to TRBD2. This CDR3 is built from 15 residues. The V gene end was trimmed by 7 bases and the J gene end by 5 bases; junction bases not matched to a gene: 11. Germline V CDR1 and CDR2: SGHRS, YFSETQ. The CDR3 DNA follows: TGCGCCAGCGGTTGGGGACTAGCGTTCCGTGAGACCCAGTACTTC. Its translation: CASGWGLAFRETQYF.

The chain uses TRBV6-4 and TRBJ2-3; maybe TRBD2 (5 bases). Trimming left V 5 bases short and J 2 bases short, with 14 bases between. This CDR3 is 15 amino acids long. In germline, CDR1 is MRHNA, CDR2 SNTAGT. CDR3 sequence: CASSPTNDATDTQYF. CDR3 coding DNA: TGTGCCAGCAGTCCGACTAACGATGCCACAGATACGCAGTATTTT.

This clone counts as medium-sized (0.01 to 0.1%) by frequency. The rearrangement links TRBV28 to TRBJ1-6; 7 bases are shared with TRBD1. The CDR3 sequence is 15 residues long. The ends lost 10 bases at V and 3 bases at J; junction bases unmatched: 9. Looked up from germline, CDR1 is MDHEN and CDR2 is SYDVKM. CDR3 protein: CATRPGQIYNSPLHF. In DNA, the CDR3 is TGTGCCACCCGCCCGGGACAGATCTATAATTCACCCCTCCACTTT.

In DNA, the CDR3 is TGTGCCAGCAGCTTAGAGGCAGGGGTCACAAACTATGGCTACACCTTC. Protein product: CASSLEAGVTNYGYTF. The chain has TRBV7-2 and TRBJ1-2; D may be TRBD1 (6 bases). CDR1 SGHTA and CDR2 FQGNSA come from the germline V gene. With 1 base removed from V and 2 bases from J, the gap between germline ends came to 14 bases. This CDR3 has 16 amino acids.